This entry is about one TCR beta chain. The antigen remains unidentified. The record originates from a study of Ad26.COV2.S vaccination and SARS-CoV-2 variants. About the research overall: Donor got 5x10^10 or 1x10^11 viral particles of Ad26.COV2.S.

Study conclusions and caveats: Comparable non-spike TCR breadth was observed in vaccine and placebo recipients.

CDR1 and CDR2 from the germline V gene are GTSNPN and SVGIG (reference sequence). The length of the CDR3 is 13 residues. The V gene end was trimmed by 5 bases and the J gene end by 8 bases; junction bases not matched to a gene: 6. Documented treatment: some 20 received Ad26.COV2.S at low or high dose, single or two shots; about five received placebo; per-sample allocation not given. Sampling occurred on day 63 after the first vaccine or placebo injection. TCRdb keeps only in-frame clones here, not all; method: immunoSEQ multiplex PCR. The table has a few hundred thousand clones, approximately 89% seen once.

The input for sequencing was peripheral blood, taken in a trial of Ad26.COV2.S vaccine versus placebo. The TCR sequence derives from a person between 18 and 65 years old who received the Ad26.COV2.S COVID-19 vaccine or a placebo. J is TRBJ1-4 and V is TRBV30; 9 nucleotides align to TRBD1. This CDR3 reads CAWGTGRKEKLFF. The CDR3 DNA sequence: TGTGCCTGGGGGACAGGGAGGAAAGAAAAACTGTTTTTT.